The subject of this entry is one TCR beta chain. In the authors' workflow: The authors estimated nucleated cell counts from reference gene primer amplification. TCRdb keeps only in-frame clones here, not all; method: immunoSEQ multiplex PCR. V, J and clone size derive from that table, while D and trimming were established from the DNA sequence. The sample has about 70,000 clones, around 85% seen once; the top ten hold roughly 1.4%. The sample belongs to a study of blood T cell repertoires in COVID-19. The J segment lost 1 base and the V segment lost 0 bases, leaving 15 bases of the junction unmatched. CDR3 length: 22 residues. Per the germline V gene, CDR1 is SNHLY and CDR2 is FYNNEI.

The rearrangement uses TRBV2 and TRBJ2-1; 13 nucleotides agree with TRBD2. The sequencing input was peripheral blood. This clonotype originated in a woman in her sixties with acute or convalescent COVID-19. Written as DNA, the CDR3 is TGTGCCAGCAGTGAAGCGCTTCGCACTAGCGGGAGGGCCTGGGGGTCCTACAATGAGCAGTTCTTC. Translation gives CASSEALRTSGRAWGSYNEQFF.